The clone carrying this T cell receptor beta chain was recorded many times. Antigen: not known. The data are from a study of T cells in Graves' hyperthyroidism and ophthalmopathy. Diagnoses used clinical symptoms, serum thyroxine and TRAb, thyroid ultrasound and orbital computed tomography. The study's findings and limits: Peripheral blood also featured most of the thyroid clonotypes expanded above 0.001. The model anticipated ophthalmopathy a median approximately 6.5 months pre-onset.

The investigators amplified TCR beta CDR3 regions from RNA transcripts. The study used the HTBI primer set for a first-round RT-PCR of the TCR CDR3. A single record per CDR3 protein comes from TCRdb applying MiXCR to the multiplex PCR reads. The table includes roughly 240,000 distinct CDR3 sequences, over 15% detected once. Sample: blood. This TCR was sampled from a woman between 18 and 29 years old with Graves' ophthalmopathy.

CDR3 sequence: CAIRTGGSYEQYF. CDR3 DNA: TGTGCCATCAGGACAGGGGGCTCCTACGAGCAGTACTTC. The chain is built from TRBV10-3 and TRBJ2-7; TRBD1 aligns across 9 bases. CDR1 and CDR2 from the germline V gene are ENHRY and SYGVKD. V lost 6 bases to trimming and J lost 0 bases; unmatched junction nucleotides: 0. The CDR3 totals 13 residues.